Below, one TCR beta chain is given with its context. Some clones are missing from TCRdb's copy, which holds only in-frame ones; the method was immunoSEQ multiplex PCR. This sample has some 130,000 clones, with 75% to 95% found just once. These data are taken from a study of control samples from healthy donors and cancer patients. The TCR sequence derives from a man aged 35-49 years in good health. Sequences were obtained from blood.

The CDR3 here is CAIPGQTGSWPQHF. DNA for the CDR3: TGTGCCATCCCGGGCCAAACCGGATCCTGGCCCCAGCATTTT. J is TRBJ1-5 and V is TRBV10-3; D gene ambiguous. Between the trimmed V and J ends, which lost 8 bases and 9 bases, there was a span of 20 bases. Germline-derived CDR1 and CDR2 are ENHRY and SYGVKD. The CDR3 consists of 14 residues.